These T cell receptor beta chains were read from a single sample in a study of T cell responses to AZD1222 COVID-19 vaccine. Profiled with immunoSEQ multiplex PCR; TCRdb holds only in-frame clones, not every one. The sample lists about 200,000 clones, about 93% occurring once. The sequences come from peripheral blood, collected 28 days after the second AZD1222 dose. Every receptor here comes from an adult who received the AZD1222 COVID-19 vaccine. CDR3s include the opening cysteine and the closing phenylalanine or tryptophan. A D gene is named only where the DNA matches it firmly. Clone sizes are given selectively: once, few, many, or a class where the clone is expanded.

j_call v_call d_call clone_size cdr3_nt cdr3_aa
TRBJ1-2 TRBV7-2 NA NA TGTGCCAGCAGCTTAAACCCGATCTACCGACAGTTCCTTTTCGGGACCTTC CASSLNPIYRQFLFGTF
TRBJ1-5 TRBV12-5 NA NA TGTGCTAGTGGTTTGGTATCGGGGGCTGGGGAGCCCCAGCATTTT CASGLVSGAGEPQHF
TRBJ1-2 TRBV2 TRBD1 NA TGTGCCAGCAGGGGGGACAGAGGAGGCTATGGCTACACCTTC CASRGDRGGYGYTF
TRBJ1-5 TRBV15 NA NA TGTGCCACCAGCACCTTGGACAAGGCCCAGCATTTT CATSTLDKAQHF
TRBJ2-3 TRBV2 NA NA TGTGCCAGCACGCTGGATGCAGATACGCAGTATTTT CASTLDADTQYF
TRBJ2-6 TRBV7-3 NA NA TGTGCCAGCAGCCCCTTTGGGGGCAGGGAATTATCTGGGGCCAACGTCCTGACTTTC CASSPFGGRELSGANVLTF
TRBJ1-1 TRBV6-5 NA NA TGTGCCAGCAGTTACAGACAGAGTATGAACACTGAAGCTTTCTTT CASSYRQSMNTEAFF
TRBJ1-1 TRBV25-1 NA NA TGTGCCAGCAGTGGGTCAATACGGGGTGCCACTGAAGCTTTCTTT CASSGSIRGATEAFF
TRBJ2-1 TRBV4-2 NA NA TGTGCCAGCAGCCTAAGTCCCGCTAGGAGCTCCTACAATGAGCAGTTCTTC CASSLSPARSSYNEQFF
TRBJ2-7 TRBV5-1 NA NA TGCGCCAGCAGCTTCGGGAACAGGAGCTCCTACGAGCAGTACTTC CASSFGNRSSYEQYF
TRBJ1-2 TRBV29-1 NA NA TGCAGCGTTCTCCCAGTAAATACTAACTATGGCTACACCTTC CSVLPVNTNYGYTF
TRBJ2-7 TRBV5-1 NA NA TGCGCCAGCAGCTTGGCTGGGGATTCCTACGAGCAGTACTTC CASSLAGDSYEQYF
TRBJ2-2 TRBV29-1 TRBD1 NA TGCAGCGCTACCTGGGACAGGGTAGGCGGGGAGCTGTTTTTT CSATWDRVGGELFF
TRBJ1-1 TRBV5-1 NA NA TGCGCCAGCAGCTTTGCTGATAGGAGGGACACTGAAGCTTTCTTT CASSFADRRDTEAFF
TRBJ2-2 TRBV5-4 TRBD2 NA TGTGCCAGCAGCCCGTGGGGGGGCGGGGAGCTGTTTTTT CASSPWGGGELFF
TRBJ2-7 TRBV7-8 NA NA TGTGCCAGCAGCTTGAACGCTGTCTCCTACGAGCAGTACTTC CASSLNAVSYEQYF
TRBJ2-1 TRBV5-5 NA NA TGTGCCAGCAGCTTCGTTGGGGAATCTTGGGAGCAGTTCTTC CASSFVGESWEQFF
TRBJ1-1 TRBV6-5 NA NA TGTGCCAGCAGTTACTCGAGATCGGGGCCCACTGAAGCTTTCTTT CASSYSRSGPTEAFF
TRBJ1-2 TRBV2 NA NA TGTGCCAGCAGTCCTCGTCAGACAGACGGCTACACCTTC CASSPRQTDGYTF
TRBJ1-2 TRBV14 NA NA TGTGCCAGCAGCCGACTTCCATGGGGCTACACCTTC CASSRLPWGYTF
TRBJ2-2 TRBV7-3 NA NA TGTGCCAGCAGCGTCCAGGCCCTCAAGAACACCGGGGAGCTGTTTTTT CASSVQALKNTGELFF
TRBJ1-6 TRBV21-1 NA NA TGTGCCAGCAGCCTGGACAGATCGGCCAGTAATTCACCCCTCCACTTT CASSLDRSASNSPLHF
TRBJ2-7 TRBV7-2 NA NA TGTGCCAGCAGCTTAGCTTTCTCACAAGCCTACGAGCAGTACTTC CASSLAFSQAYEQYF
TRBJ1-1 TRBV2 TRBD1 NA TGTGCCAGCAGGGGACAGGAGATGGCTTTCTTT CASRGQEMAFF
TRBJ2-2 TRBV18 TRBD2 NA TGTGCCAGCTCACCACCGGCGGTCCGGGGGGGCACCGGGGAGCTGTTTTTT CASSPPAVRGGTGELFF
TRBJ2-1 TRBV18 TRBD1 NA TGTGCCAGCTCAAAGACCGGGACAGGGGCCTACAATGAGCAGTTCTTC CASSKTGTGAYNEQFF
TRBJ1-5 TRBV6-5 NA NA TGTGCCAGCGCTCTCCAGTCCGATCAGCCCCAGCATTTT CASALQSDQPQHF
TRBJ2-2 TRBV7-6 NA NA TGTGCCAGCAGCCTGCAGCCGGGACACAACACCGGGGAGCTGTTTTTT CASSLQPGHNTGELFF
TRBJ2-1 TRBV14 TRBD2 once TGTGCCAGCAGCCGGGAGACTAGCGGGGGGCACTACAATGAGCAGTTCTTC CASSRETSGGHYNEQFF
TRBJ1-4 TRBV5-6 NA NA TGTGCCAGCAGCTTGCAGGGTAGGAGGGAAAAACTGTTTTTT CASSLQGRREKLFF
TRBJ1-5 TRBV5-4 TRBD1 NA TGTGCCAGCAGCTTGGGGGGGACAGGGGGCTCGGTCCAGCATTTT CASSLGGTGGSVQHF
TRBJ1-3 TRBV9 NA NA TGTGCCAGCAGTCCAGGCCCTGGAAACACCATATATTTT CASSPGPGNTIYF
TRBJ2-7 TRBV6-5 NA NA TGTGCCAGCAGTCTGATTAGCCCCTACGAGCAGTACTTC CASSLISPYEQYF
TRBJ2-2 TRBV20-1 NA NA TGCAGTGCTAGTGGAGTGGCCCGGAGGACCGGGGAGCTGTTTTTT CSASGVARRTGELFF
TRBJ2-1 TRBV5-1 TRBD1 once TGCGCCAGCAGGGAGGCGGGACAGGGGGTCAATGAGCAGTTCTTC CASREAGQGVNEQFF
TRBJ2-1 TRBV29-1 NA NA TGCAGCGTTGGCATTACGGGGTACAATGAGCAGTTCTTC CSVGITGYNEQFF
TRBJ1-2 TRBV7-6 NA NA TGTGCCAGCAGCCCCGGATCTAGGGAAGGGAAAGGCTGCACCTTC CASSPGSREGKGCTF
TRBJ1-4 TRBV7-9 NA NA TGTGCCAGCAGCTCTAACTCCTTTGCAACTAATGAAAAACTGTTTTTT CASSSNSFATNEKLFF
TRBJ2-3 TRBV6-5 NA NA TGTGCCAGCACCTTTAGACAGGCAGATACGCAGTATTTT CASTFRQADTQYF
TRBJ2-2 TRBV2 NA NA TGTGCCAGCATCGGAACAGCGAACACCGGGGAGCTGTTTTTT CASIGTANTGELFF
TRBJ2-1 TRBV7-3 NA NA TGTGCCAGCAGCCCAGAGGGGGGCCGCTACAATGAGCAGTTCTTC CASSPEGGRYNEQFF
TRBJ2-5 TRBV6-5 NA NA TGTGCCAGGGGCATCTCTGTGTACCAAGAGACCCAGTACTTC CARGISVYQETQYF
TRBJ1-6 TRBV9 NA NA TGTGCCAGCAGCGTAGAAGTAAATTCACCCCTCCACTTT CASSVEVNSPLHF
TRBJ1-6 TRBV24-1 NA NA TGTGCCACTAGTGACCGACGGCCGAATTCACCCCTCCACTTT CATSDRRPNSPLHF
TRBJ2-1 TRBV4-1 TRBD2 NA TGCGCCAGCAGCCCAGTACGAGCGGGGGTCCATGGGTACAATGAGCAGTTCTTC CASSPVRAGVHGYNEQFF
TRBJ1-6 TRBV5-4 NA NA TGTGCCACACAGGAGAATTCACCCCTCCACTTT CATQENSPLHF
TRBJ2-3 TRBV5-1 TRBD2 NA TGCGCCAGCAGCTTGATCGCTGGGACTAGTCTGGCAGATACGCAGTATTTT CASSLIAGTSLADTQYF